This T cell receptor beta chain was retrieved from a study of OX40 agonist ivuxolimab in advanced cancers. Study as a whole: The dose-escalation cohort had hepatocellular carcinoma, melanoma, renal cell or head and neck cancer. Partial responses were recorded for three patients, including one with hepatocellular carcinoma and two with cutaneous melanoma. Findings of the study overall: Partial responders dosed at 0.1-3.0 mg/kg displayed clonal expansion ranking among the lowest.

Unmatched junction bases numbered 11, after V lost 7 bases and J lost 3 bases. Germline V gene data show CDR1 as MNHEY and CDR2 as SVGAGI. This CDR3 is built from 15 residues. Concerning this clone: Its target is unknown.

Clones were read by immunoSEQ multiplex PCR, and TCRdb kept only the in-frame ones, dropping some. The data hold 95,000 or so clones, with approximately 90% observed a single time. At cycle 4 day 1, cycle 7 day 1, and baseline, blood was sampled. The chain is built from TRBV6-5 and TRBJ2-7; 8 nucleotides match TRBD2. The source is an adult with an advanced solid tumor such as melanoma, head and neck, liver or kidney cancer. Sequenced here: CD4+ or CD8+ T cells sorted from blood, sampled in a trial of the OX40 agonist ivuxolimab. The CDR3 region is CASTRNAGGDYEQYF. As DNA, the CDR3 is TGTGCCAGCACCCGCAACGCGGGAGGTGACTACGAGCAGTACTTC.